One and the same sample provided the 3 T cell receptor beta chains below, sequenced in a study of T cells in Graves' hyperthyroidism and ophthalmopathy. RNA transcripts yielded amplified TCR beta CDR3 regions. The TCR CDR3 first-round RT-PCR relied on the HTBI primer set. MiXCR, run by TCRdb on the multiplex PCR reads, gives a single entry per CDR3 protein. This table has over 700,000 distinct CDR3 sequences, about two fifths appearing once. Sequencing input: blood. The receptors come from a man aged 18 to 30 with Graves' hyperthyroidism.

To note about this clonotype: A junction boundary mismatches the germline segment, possibly from a read error. The chain carries TRBV6-5 and TRBJ2-5, with TRBD2 identical over 9 bases. The V gene's germline CDR1 is MNHEY and CDR2 SVGAGI. The CDR3 is 12 amino acids. CDR3 in amino acids: CAISSGGRTQYF. The CDR3 coding sequence is TGTGCCATCAGTAGCGGGGGACGGACCCAGTACTTC.

This clonotype was seen a few times. J is TRBJ2-2 and V is TRBV5-1, with TRBD1 matching 7 bases. The CDR3 totals 15 residues. Per the germline V gene, CDR1 is SGHRS and CDR2 is YFSETQ. V shed 7 bases and J 4 bases; nucleotides not matched to a gene: 10. CDR3: CASGSGTDSTGELFF. In nucleotides, the CDR3 is TGCGCCAGCGGGTCCGGGACAGACTCCACCGGGGAGCTGTTTTTT.

This clonotype has ten or more counts. The V and J genes are TRBV20-1 and TRBJ1-1; 8 bases are a match to TRBD1. The CDR3 sequence is 12 residues long. J gave up 7 bases and V 5 bases, and 6 bases lay outside the gene matches. Germline V gene sequence: CDR1 DFQATT, CDR2 SNEGSKA (reference sequence). CDR3 region: CSAQGAPGEAFF. The CDR3 DNA reads as TGCAGTGCTCAGGGGGCGCCGGGTGAAGCTTTCTTT.